These 23 T cell receptor beta chains originate from one sample sequenced in a study of technical replicates of blood from a few donors. Sequenced by immunoSEQ multiplex PCR; TCRdb stores in-frame clones only, minus some. The profile covers roughly 69,000 clones, with around 97% appearing a single time and roughly 0.3% taken by the ten largest. Sequenced input: T cells isolated from PBMCs. All receptors derive from a human donor in good health.

The chain employs TRBV5-1 and TRBJ1-4, with a tentative D call TRBD1 (6 bases). The length of the CDR3 is 17 residues. Per the germline V gene, CDR1 is SGHRS and CDR2 is YFSETQ. The V end lost 4 bases, the J end lost 3 bases, and 19 bases lay between the germline ends. The CDR3 DNA reads TGCGCCAGCAGCGCTAACAGGGCAGGTTTCGCTAATGAAAAACTGTTTTTT. This codes for CASSANRAGFANEKLFF.

The rearrangement uses TRBV29-1 and TRBJ2-7; D uncertain. The length of the CDR3 is 15 residues. Per the germline V gene, CDR1 is SQVTM and CDR2 is ANQGSEA. With 4 bases removed from V and 3 bases from J, the gap between germline ends came to 19 bases. CDR3 DNA: TGCAGCGTTGTAGAGTTGGGCACTGATGGCTACGAGCAGTACTTC. The encoded protein is CSVVELGTDGYEQYF.

This chain joins TRBV19 and TRBJ1-5, with D tentatively TRBD1 (6 bases). Trimming shortened V by 0 bases and J by 5 bases, and 11 bases separated the two germline ends. Germline CDR1 is LNHDA and CDR2 is SQIVND (reference sequence). The CDR3 is 15 amino acids. The CDR3 sequence: CASSIEGAWDQPQHF. CDR3 nucleotides: TGTGCCAGTAGTATAGAGGGGGCGTGGGATCAGCCCCAGCATTTT.

This chain links TRBV5-1 with TRBJ2-7; tentative D call: TRBD1 (6 bases). Trimming took off 2 bases at V and 0 bases at J, with 24 bases between the two ends. Per the germline V gene, CDR1 is SGHRS and CDR2 is YFSETQ. The CDR3 has 19 residues. The CDR3 reads CASSLNPFRTDLISYEQYF. The CDR3 DNA is TGCGCCAGCAGCTTAAACCCTTTTAGGACAGATCTAATCTCCTACGAGCAGTACTTC. Using reference TRBV5-1 and TRBJ2-7 for the parts outside the CDR3, the full variable domain is KAGVTQTPRYLIKTRGQQVTLSCSPISGHRSVSWYQQTPGQGLQFLFEYFSETQRNKGNFPGRFSGRQFSNSRSEMNVSTLELGDSALYLCASSLNPFRTDLISYEQYFGPGTRLTVT.

This clone showed up just once. J is TRBJ1-5 and V is TRBV18; TRBD1 is a possible D gene (5 bases). V lost 6 bases and J lost 6, with 21 bases in between. The germline CDR1 and CDR2 sequences are KGHSH and LQKENI. The CDR3 contains 16 residues. Here the CDR3 reads CASSHTAGTGGQPQHF. In DNA, the CDR3 is TGTGCCAGCTCCCATACCGCAGGGACGGGGGGTCAGCCCCAGCATTTT.

The chain uses TRBV7-6 and TRBJ1-3; no firm D call. The germline V and J ends were trimmed by 1 base and 0 bases, with 10 bases remaining between them. Germline CDR1 SGHVS, CDR2 FNYEAQ. The CDR3 runs to 16 residues. The CDR3: CASSLEWQNSGNTIYF. The CDR3, as DNA: TGTGCCAGCAGCTTAGAATGGCAGAACTCTGGAAACACCATATATTTT.

The chain links TRBV4-2 to TRBJ2-5; 8 positions agree with TRBD1. The CDR3 runs to 14 residues. The germline V gene has CDR1 LGHNA and CDR2 YNFKEQ. J gave up 5 bases and V 3 bases, and 5 bases lay outside the gene matches. The chain's CDR3 is CASSQGTGRETQYF. CDR3 coding DNA: TGTGCCAGCAGCCAGGGGACAGGTAGGGAGACCCAGTACTTC.

The chain uses TRBV6-6 and TRBJ2-7, with D possibly being TRBD2 (5 bases). The V gene lost 8 bases and the J gene lost 9 bases, with 23 bases spanning the gap. This CDR3 is 14 amino acids long. CDR1 and CDR2 (germline): MNHNY, SVGAGI (reference sequence). This CDR3 is CASAGSGIWSGQYF. The DNA of the CDR3 is TGTGCCAGCGCGGGTTCGGGGATATGGTCTGGGCAGTACTTC.

This chain uses TRBV9 with TRBJ1-5; the match to TRBD1 covers 7 bases. The CDR3 has 13 amino acids. The germline V gene has CDR1 SGDLS and CDR2 YYNGEE. With V trimmed by 3 bases and J by 7 bases, 4 bases remained unmatched. The CDR3 region is CASSETGAQPQHF. CDR3 DNA: TGTGCCAGCAGCGAAACAGGGGCCCAGCCCCAGCATTTT.

V usage is TRBV7-6 and J usage is TRBJ2-1; 10 nucleotides agree with TRBD1. The germline V gene encodes CDR1 SGHVS and CDR2 FNYEAQ. The CDR3 is 15 amino acids. Trimming at V came to 3 bases and at J to 3 bases, leaving 2 bases not matched to a gene. Here the CDR3 DNA reads TGTGCCAGCAGCTTCGGGACAGGGGTCTACAATGAGCAGTTCTTC. Its protein product is CASSFGTGVYNEQFF.

The V and J genes are TRBV29-1 and TRBJ2-1; 9 bases map to TRBD1. From germline, CDR1 is SQVTM and CDR2 ANQGSEA. The trim removed 6 bases at V and 3 bases at J, leaving 6 bases unmatched. The CDR3 contains 14 residues. CDR3 in DNA: TGCAGCGTCCTACCGGGACAGGGCTACAATGAGCAGTTCTTC. It yields the protein CSVLPGQGYNEQFF.

This rearrangement joins TRBV7-9 to TRBJ2-7; 7 nucleotides line up with TRBD2. Germline loops: CDR1 SEHNR, CDR2 FQNEAQ (reference sequence). Trimming took 1 base from V and 5 from J; bases not matched to a gene: 11. CDR3 length equals 16 residues. The CDR3 loop reads CASSLGGGGRGNEQYF. The CDR3 DNA follows: TGTGCCAGCAGCTTAGGAGGCGGGGGAAGGGGAAACGAGCAGTACTTC.

The rearrangement uses TRBV7-2 and TRBJ1-4; the D is unclear. The CDR3 extends over 13 amino acids. V dropped 3 bases and J dropped 6 bases, with 8 bases sitting between them. CDR1 SGHTA and CDR2 FQGNSA come from the germline V gene. CDR3 in amino acids: CASSLATYEKLFF. The CDR3 DNA sequence: TGTGCCAGCAGCTTGGCAACCTATGAAAAACTGTTTTTT.

The rearrangement uses TRBV7-2 and TRBJ2-1, with D perhaps TRBD2 (5 bases). CDR3 size: 14 residues. Germline assignment: CDR1 SGHTA and CDR2 FQGNSA. V was trimmed by 0 bases and J by 8 bases, leaving 11 bases between them. The CDR3 region is CASSLAGSVDEQFF. CDR3 DNA: TGTGCCAGCAGCTTAGCGGGGAGTGTCGATGAGCAGTTCTTC.

This chain's CDR3 is CASSLGGRLGTDTQYF. The CDR3 DNA reads TGTGCCAGCAGCTTAGGGGGGCGGCTGGGGACAGATACGCAGTATTTT. V and J are TRBV7-2 and TRBJ2-3, with a weak D call TRBD1 (6 bases). Germline CDR1 reads SGHTA; CDR2 reads FQGNSA. The CDR3 runs 16 residues. V dropped 1 base and J dropped 3 bases, with 14 bases sitting between them. The entire variable domain, with the rest obtained from reference TRBV7-2 and TRBJ2-3, is as follows: GAGVSQSPSNKVTEKGKDVELRCDPISGHTALYWYRQSLGQGLEFLIYFQGNSAPDKSGLPSDRFSAERTGGSVSTLTIQRTQQEDSAVYLCASSLGGRLGTDTQYFGPGTRLTVL.

J is TRBJ2-7 and V is TRBV2; tentatively, D is TRBD1 (5 bases). CDR1 and CDR2 from the germline V gene are SNHLY and FYNNEI. CDR3 length: 15 amino acids. The V gene lost 1 base and the J gene lost 7 bases, with 17 bases spanning the gap. CDR3 in amino acids: CASSEEPGRAEEQYF. DNA of the CDR3: TGTGCCAGCAGTGAAGAGCCTGGCAGGGCGGAGGAGCAGTACTTC.

Points on this clone: Additional DNA sequences in this sample encode the identical CDR3. The CDR3 coding sequence is TGTGCCAGCAGCCTAAACACCGGGGAGCTGTTTTTT. It yields the protein CASSLNTGELFF. The chain is built from TRBV9 and TRBJ2-2; D is ambiguous. V shed 4 bases and J shed 2 bases, with 3 bases lying between them. The CDR3 sequence is 12 residues long. Per germline, CDR1 SGDLS and CDR2 YYNGEE.

This chain uses TRBV2 with TRBJ2-7; D uncertain. Germline V gives CDR1 SNHLY, CDR2 FYNNEI. V was cut by 3 bases and J by 0 bases, with 6 bases left in between. The CDR3 extends over 13 amino acids. The CDR3 DNA is TGTGCCAGCAGTGACGGGTACTCCTACGAGCAGTACTTC. Encoded protein: CASSDGYSYEQYF.

This chain uses TRBV19 with TRBJ2-7; 8 positions agree with TRBD2. The CDR3 runs to 14 residues. The germline V gene encodes CDR1 LNHDA and CDR2 SQIVND (reference sequence). The ends lost 7 bases at V and 2 bases at J; junction bases unmatched: 7. CDR3 DNA: TGTGCCAGTATCCCCGGGGGGGCGACCTACGAGCAGTACTTC. This codes for CASIPGGATYEQYF.

This sequence joins TRBV6-5 and TRBJ2-1, with TRBD2 matching 14 bases. Per the germline V gene, CDR1 is MNHEY and CDR2 is SVGAGI. The CDR3 is made up of 15 amino acids. V lost 7 bases to trimming and J lost 8 bases; unmatched junction nucleotides: 7. The CDR3 protein is CASNGGTSGSYEQFF. CDR3 nucleotides: TGTGCCAGCAATGGGGGGACTAGCGGGAGTTATGAGCAGTTCTTC.

The table lists this clone with a count of one. This chain uses TRBV2 with TRBJ2-3; 10 bases map to TRBD2. The CDR3 loop spans 14 amino acids. Germline V gene data show CDR1 as SNHLY and CDR2 as FYNNEI. After removal of 2 bases from V and 4 bases from J, the junction contained 0 bases not matched to a gene. The CDR3 coding sequence is TGTGCCAGCAGTGAACTAGCGGGAGCAGATACGCAGTATTTT. Its protein is CASSELAGADTQYF.

This clone has only one observation. CDR3 residues: CASSLRTGEKLFF. CDR3 sequence (DNA): TGTGCCAGCAGCCTCCGGACAGGGGAAAAACTGTTTTTT. The chain is built from TRBV7-2 and TRBJ1-4, with TRBD1 identical over 8 bases. V lost 5 bases, J lost 8 bases, and 4 bases stayed unmatched. Germline assignment: CDR1 SGHTA and CDR2 FQGNSA. The CDR3 runs to 13 residues.

The rearrangement links TRBV9 to TRBJ1-1, with D possibly being TRBD1 (5 bases). Germline V gene data show CDR1 as SGDLS and CDR2 as YYNGEE. Trimming removed 3 bases at V and 6 bases at J, with 24 bases between. CDR3 length: 17 amino acids. The CDR3, as DNA: TGTGCCAGCAGCGCGGGGTCAGTTGGGGGGGATCTCGCTGAAGCTTTCTTT. Its translation: CASSAGSVGGDLAEAFF.